Below, 25 T cell receptor beta chains from the same sample are listed, as sequenced in a study of cytomegalovirus exposure and HLA in healthy donors. 60 Vbeta and 13 Jbeta primers were used in PCR. Generated by immunoSEQ multiplex PCR, the TCRdb table keeps only in-frame clones and is missing some. The sample gives over 50,000 clones, roughly 83% of which show up once; over 1.5% is in the top ten. The sequenced sample was PBMCs. These receptors were collected from a man aged 40-49 years in good health and CMV-seronegative.

This clone is medium-sized by share. The V gene is TRBV28, the J gene TRBJ2-1, with 10 bases aligning to TRBD2. The CDR3 runs to 16 residues. The V segment lost 4 bases and the J segment 3 bases; nucleotides outside the gene matches: 6. CDR1 and CDR2 from the germline V gene are MDHEN and SYDVKM. The CDR3 loop reads CASSYQRGGRYNEQFF. CDR3 coding DNA: TGTGCCAGCAGTTACCAGCGGGGGGGCCGCTACAATGAGCAGTTCTTC.

The rearrangement links TRBV25-1 to TRBJ1-2, with D maybe TRBD1 (5 bases). The CDR3 covers 12 residues. The germline CDR1 and CDR2 sequences are MGHDK and SYGVNS. V dropped 6 bases and J dropped 8 bases, with 13 bases sitting between them. CDR3 bases: TGTGCCAGCAGAACAGGAGTAGGAGGCTACACCTTC. Its translation is CASRTGVGGYTF.

This clone has more than one count but fewer than ten. This chain connects TRBV5-6 to TRBJ2-3; the D is unclear. Trimming pared 3 bases from V and 6 bases from J, leaving 5 bases between. The V gene's germline CDR1 is SGHDT and CDR2 YYEEEE. This CDR3 has 11 residues. The CDR3 DNA reads TGTGCCAGCAGCTCGGGTGATACGCAGTATTTT. Translation: CASSSGDTQYF. The complete variable domain, with remaining parts taken from reference TRBV5-6 and TRBJ2-3, reads DAGVTQSPTHLIKTRGQQVTLRCSPKSGHDTVSWYQQALGQGPQFIFQYYEEEERQRGNFPDRFSGHQFPNYSSELNVNALLLGDSALYLCASSSGDTQYFGPGTRLTVL.

V usage is TRBV6-6 and J usage is TRBJ2-1; TRBD1 aligns across 9 bases. Germline values: CDR1 MNHNY, CDR2 SVGAGI (reference sequence). V lost 6 bases, J lost 5 bases, and 5 bases stayed unmatched. The CDR3 is 14 amino acids. For the CDR3, the DNA is TGTGCCAGCAGGGGACAGGGACTCCACAATGAGCAGTTCTTC. This sequence encodes CASRGQGLHNEQFF.

J is TRBJ2-1 and V is TRBV19; 11 nucleotides line up with TRBD2. Per germline, CDR1 LNHDA and CDR2 SQIVND (reference sequence). The CDR3 totals 14 residues. The junction had 8 bases not matched to a gene; V was cut back by 9 bases and J by 7 bases. Written as DNA, the CDR3 is TGTGCCAGCAAAATAGCGGGGGGGAGGAATGAGCAGTTCTTC. This encodes CASKIAGGRNEQFF.

This clone was picked up one time. The chain links TRBV19 to TRBJ1-1; no definite D call. The CDR3 contains 16 residues. The ends were cut back, 4 bases at V and 4 bases at J, with 19 bases in the middle. In germline, CDR1 is LNHDA, CDR2 SQIVND (reference sequence). The CDR3 loop is CASSTLEGRTGTEAFF. The DNA of the CDR3 is TGTGCCAGTAGTACCCTCGAGGGCAGGACGGGCACTGAAGCTTTCTTT.

For the CDR3, the DNA is TGTGCCAGCGAGCGGATGAATTCACCCCTCCACTTT. This codes for CASERMNSPLHF. The J gene is TRBJ1-6, the V gene TRBV28; D is undetermined. V was cut by 8 bases and J by 7 bases, with 9 bases left in between. This CDR3 region has 12 residues. Germline V gene sequence: CDR1 MDHEN, CDR2 SYDVKM.

The V call is TRBV6-1, the J call TRBJ1-6, with D uncertain. The germline V and J ends were trimmed by 4 bases and 9 bases, with 13 bases remaining between them. This CDR3 spans 14 amino acids. CDR1 MNHNS and CDR2 SASEGT come from the germline V gene. The CDR3 DNA reads TGTGCCAGCAGTGTGGCGTTACGGGGTTCACCCCTCCACTTT. Its translation is CASSVALRGSPLHF.

V usage is TRBV29-1 and J usage is TRBJ2-7, with TRBD1 matching 7 bases. Trimming cost V 7 bases and J 0 bases; bases outside gene matches: 3. CDR3 length: 12 amino acids. CDR1 is SQVTM and CDR2 is ANQGSEA in the germline V gene. CDR3 sequence: CSGRDSSYEQYF. The CDR3 DNA reads as TGCAGCGGCCGGGACAGCTCCTACGAGCAGTACTTC.

The V gene is TRBV29-1, the J gene TRBJ1-2; 8 bases fit TRBD1. J lost 4 bases, V lost 4 bases, and 5 bases had no gene match. CDR3 length equals 13 residues. CDR1 and CDR2 from the germline V gene are SQVTM and ANQGSEA. The CDR3 DNA reads as TGCAGCGTTGCCGAGACAGGGGTCTATGGCTACACCTTC. Translation gives CSVAETGVYGYTF.

This chain joins TRBV5-6 and TRBJ2-1; TRBD2 aligns across 15 bases. V shed 4 bases and J 6 bases; nucleotides not matched to a gene: 11. This CDR3 is built from 18 residues. Per the germline V gene, CDR1 is SGHDT and CDR2 is YYEEEE. CDR3 coding DNA: TGTGCCAGCAGCCACCGTGGACTAGCGGGGGGGCCCGCCAATGAGCAGTTCTTC. It codes for CASSHRGLAGGPANEQFF.

The rearrangement joins TRBV11-2 to TRBJ1-1; 10 bases map to TRBD1. V shed 4 bases, J shed 11 bases, and the junction held 16 bases outside the gene matches. This CDR3 comprises 16 residues. Per germline, CDR1 SGHAT and CDR2 FQNNGV. DNA of the CDR3: TGTGCCAGCAGCTCCAAAACCTCGCCCCCGGGACAGGGGGCTTTCTTT. It translates to CASSSKTSPPGQGAFF.

The chain carries TRBV29-1 and TRBJ2-3; 9 nucleotides match TRBD2. The CDR3 contains 16 residues. Germline V gene lookup returns CDR1 SQVTM and CDR2 ANQGSEA. V lost 3 bases, J lost 2 bases, and 9 bases stayed unmatched. The CDR3 reads CSVDSLAGSNTDTQYF. The CDR3 DNA follows: TGCAGCGTTGACTCCCTAGCGGGGTCGAACACAGATACGCAGTATTTT.

This chain joins TRBV2 and TRBJ2-1; 9 bases map to TRBD1. J lost 8 bases, V lost 5 bases, and 10 bases had no gene match. The CDR3 spans 15 residues. Germline CDR1 SNHLY, CDR2 FYNNEI. The CDR3 DNA reads TGTGCCAGCAGTACCGGACAGGGGTTTGTAGATGAGCAGTTCTTC. It yields the protein CASSTGQGFVDEQFF.

The chain couples TRBV5-1 to TRBJ2-1, with D possibly TRBD2 on 5 matching bases. CDR1 and CDR2 (germline): SGHRS, YFSETQ. The CDR3 has 17 residues. V was clipped by 2 bases and J by 7 bases, with 22 bases between them. CDR3 DNA: TGCGCCAGCAGCTTCACGGGTTTGGGCCCTACGGGGAATGAGCAGTTCTTC. Its translation is CASSFTGLGPTGNEQFF.

The chain carries TRBV6-5 and TRBJ2-1; TRBD2 aligns across 16 bases. The length of the CDR3 is 15 residues. The V and J ends lost 6 bases and 11 bases, in that order; junction bases with no gene match: 7. Per germline, CDR1 MNHEY and CDR2 SVGAGI. Here the CDR3 reads CASRSGTSGGAQQFF. In nucleotides, the CDR3 is TGTGCCAGCAGGTCCGGGACTAGCGGGGGGGCCCAGCAGTTCTTC.

V is TRBV30 and J is TRBJ2-2, with 11 bases identical to TRBD2. After removal of 5 bases from V and 2 bases from J, the junction contained 4 bases not matched to a gene. The germline V gene has CDR1 GTSNPN and CDR2 SVGIG (reference sequence). The CDR3 loop spans 15 amino acids. Here the CDR3 DNA reads TGTGCCTGGGGTCTAGCGGGGGGAAACACCGGGGAGCTGTTTTTT. Translation: CAWGLAGGNTGELFF.

The chain uses TRBV6-1 and TRBJ1-2; 9 bases map to TRBD1. The CDR3 consists of 15 residues. With 2 bases clipped from V and 5 bases from J, the junction kept 6 bases outside the gene matches. Germline loops: CDR1 MNHNS, CDR2 SASEGT. The CDR3 loop is CASSETDRGGYGYTF. The CDR3 bases are TGTGCCAGCAGTGAAACGGACAGGGGAGGTTATGGCTACACCTTC.

This chain links TRBV7-3 with TRBJ2-5; D might be TRBD2 (6 bases). The CDR3 spans 12 residues. Germline V lookup: CDR1 SGHTA, CDR2 FQGTGA. Trimming took 0 bases from V and 7 from J, leaving 6 bases between them. The CDR3: CASSLTGGTQYF. CDR3 bases: TGTGCCAGCAGCTTAACCGGGGGGACCCAGTACTTC. The whole variable domain, filled in from reference TRBV7-3 and TRBJ2-5, reads GAGVSQTPSNKVTEKGKYVELRCDPISGHTALYWYRQSLGQGPEFLIYFQGTGAADDSGLPNDRFFAVRPEGSVSTLKIQRTERGDSAVYLCASSLTGGTQYFGPGTRLLVL.

The chain couples TRBV6-6 to TRBJ1-1; no clear D gene. The CDR3 extends over 14 amino acids. Germline CDR1 and CDR2: MNHNY and SVGAGI (reference sequence). The V end was cut by 2 bases, the J end by 1 base, with 8 bases between. CDR3 sequence: CASSYESRNTEAFF. The CDR3 DNA sequence: TGTGCCAGCAGTTACGAGTCTCGGAACACTGAAGCTTTCTTT.

The chain recombines TRBV9 with TRBJ2-5; 11 positions agree with TRBD2. J gave up 5 bases and V 4 bases, and 13 bases lay outside the gene matches. The germline V gene has CDR1 SGDLS and CDR2 YYNGEE. This CDR3 is built from 17 residues. The DNA for the CDR3 is TGTGCCAGCAGCCCTACCCTTCTAGCGGGGGGATACGAGACCCAGTACTTC. The encoded protein is CASSPTLLAGGYETQYF.

The chain joins TRBV30 to TRBJ1-5, with TRBD1 identical over 8 bases. V shed 4 bases, J shed 5 bases, and the junction held 4 bases outside the gene matches. Germline loops: CDR1 GTSNPN, CDR2 SVGIG (reference sequence). There are 13 residues in the CDR3. The CDR3 is CAWTGGIDQPQHF. The CDR3 bases are TGTGCCTGGACAGGGGGCATCGATCAGCCCCAGCATTTT.

This clone has only one observation. The chain is built from TRBV7-2 and TRBJ1-4, with D maybe TRBD1 (6 bases). CDR3 length: 17 amino acids. Trimming cost V 3 bases and J 1 base, with 15 bases left between them. Germline CDR1 reads SGHTA; CDR2 reads FQGNSA. For the CDR3, the DNA is TGTGCCAGCAGCTTGGGGGGGCGCGGGGGAACTAATGAAAAACTGTTTTTT. Translation: CASSLGGRGGTNEKLFF.

The gene calls are TRBV30 and TRBJ1-2; 8 nucleotides line up with TRBD1. Germline values: CDR1 GTSNPN, CDR2 SVGIG (reference sequence). Germline trimming cut 4 bases from V and 6 bases from J; bases unmatched to any gene: 4. This CDR3 region has 12 residues. The CDR3 coding sequence is TGTGCCTGGACCCGGGACAGGCATGGCTACACCTTC. Its protein product is CAWTRDRHGYTF. Using reference TRBV30 and TRBJ1-2 for the parts outside the CDR3, the full variable domain is SQTIHQWPATLVQPVGSPLSLECTVEGTSNPNLYWYRQAAGRGLQLLFYSVGIGQISSEVPQNLSASRPQDRQFILSSKKLLLSDSGFYLCAWTRDRHGYTFGSGTRLTVV.

The chain recombines TRBV27 with TRBJ1-4; 10 nucleotides match TRBD1. CDR3 length equals 15 residues. Germline V lookup: CDR1 MNHEY, CDR2 SMNVEV (reference sequence). J lost 7 bases, V lost 7 bases, and 9 bases had no gene match. CDR3 DNA sequence: TGTGCCAGCACCGCTGAATGGACAGGGGGTGAAAAACTGTTTTTT. Translation: CASTAEWTGGEKLFF. The variable domain in full, completed from reference TRBV27 and TRBJ1-4, reads EAQVTQNPRYLITVTGKKLTVTCSQNMNHEYMSWYRQDPGLGLRQIYYSMNVEVTDKGDVPEGYKVSRKEKRNFPLILESPSPNQTSLYFCASTAEWTGGEKLFFGSGTQLSVL.